This T cell receptor (beta chain) came from a study of regulatory T cells in long-lasting Graves disease (dated by TCRdb to the early 2020s). Broadly, across the study: Persistent Graves' disease meant more than 5 years of antithyroid drug treatment with TSH receptor autoantibodies that stayed positive. This study used TCR sequencing and RNA sequencing of peripheral blood to compare persistent Graves' disease patients against newly diagnosed Graves' disease patients. The study was registered as a clinical trial and conducted in China. A total of 35 or so samples were covered by TCR sequencing, comprising 13 persistent and roughly 20 newly diagnosed Graves' disease patients. Persistent Graves' disease patients in the clinical cohort had taken antithyroid drugs for roughly ten years on average. General conclusions and limits of the study: Compared with newly diagnosed patients, patients with persistent Graves' disease had lower TCR Shannon entropy and fewer highly expanded clones, which suggests clonal expansion. Sequencing and analysis were restricted to the TCR beta chain. Preferential use of TRBV28, TRBJ1-2 and TRBJ2-5 was observed in persistent disease, whereas TRBV20-1 and TRBJ2-1 were favored in newly diagnosed disease. Peripheral blood alone was examined, since thyroid tissue, which constituted the primary lesion, could not be accessed. Persistent patients shared more public clonotypes among themselves (around 3,000) than newly diagnosed patients did (over 950). The authors noted that the small sample size was a limitation that may lower accuracy.

Concerning this clonotype itself: The clone's antigen remains unknown. It has no much larger one-base neighbor in the sample; base qualities were not kept.

The library was generated by multiplex PCR. Sequencing was performed on an Illumina HiSeq 4000. TCR beta libraries were built with iRepertoire HTBI primers and Arm-PCR amplification of CDR3 regions. PCR products were gel purified before sequencing. The source study handled its data this way. Gene usage analysis of CDR3 amino acid clonotypes relied on the roughly 67 TRBV and 15 or so TRBJ segments identified across samples. Filtered high-quality paired reads were merged into contigs using COPE and FqMerger. BLAST was used to align contigs to the IMGT TRBV, TRBD and TRBJ reference genes, and CDR3 was defined following IMGT. Clonotypes above 0.1% frequency were classified as highly expanded clones. Shannon entropy served as the measure of repertoire diversity, while the Gini coefficient captured V-J evenness. Clonotypes shared by more than one individual were considered public. The public sequencing data were trimmed at Q25 with fastp and processed into clonotypes with MiXCR by TCRdb, which kept only in-frame beta chains. Every distinct CDR3 protein forms one entry, paired with its most common genes and DNA. These V and J calls derive from TCRdb rather than the authors' analysis. The sample table shows hundreds of thousands of distinct CDR3 sequences, and around 21% are seen once. The ten biggest clones cover roughly 8% of the sample.

According to the study, the label for this sample's time point signals: persistent/refractory GD, antithyroid drugs over 5 years with positive TRAb. RNA was extracted from PBMCs in TRIzol for both TCR sequencing and RNA sequencing. Graves' disease was diagnosed according to American Thyroid Association guidelines. Patients were recruited from an endocrinology department in Xi'an, China. Each patient gave 7 to 9.5 milliliters of peripheral blood, collected in an EDTA anticoagulant tube. Ficoll Paque Plus density gradient separation was used to isolate PBMCs, and no additional T cell sorting was done. An Agilent 2100 Bioanalyzer and agarose gel were used to check RNA quality, and a NanoDrop 2000 was used to measure RNA concentration. Based on the germline V gene (reference sequence), the CDR1 and CDR2 sequences are MNHEY and SMNVEV. Its CDR3 holds 16 amino acids, cysteine through phenylalanine. Of all the DNA, just the CDR3 is kept, 48 bases in frame from base 1. V loses 4 bases of germline sequence and J loses 1 base, and the interval between the two ends is 17 bases.

This sample comprised peripheral blood mononuclear cells (PBMCs), obtained when the disease was refractory, from a patient treated with antithyroid drugs. The receptor was derived from a female donor with Graves disease. This sequence uses TRBV27 and TRBJ2-7; confidence is insufficient to name the D gene. The DNA sequence reads TGTGCCAGCAGTTCCCGATTGTCGGACGCTTCCTACGAGCAGTACTTC. Translated, this gives CASSSRLSDASYEQYF.